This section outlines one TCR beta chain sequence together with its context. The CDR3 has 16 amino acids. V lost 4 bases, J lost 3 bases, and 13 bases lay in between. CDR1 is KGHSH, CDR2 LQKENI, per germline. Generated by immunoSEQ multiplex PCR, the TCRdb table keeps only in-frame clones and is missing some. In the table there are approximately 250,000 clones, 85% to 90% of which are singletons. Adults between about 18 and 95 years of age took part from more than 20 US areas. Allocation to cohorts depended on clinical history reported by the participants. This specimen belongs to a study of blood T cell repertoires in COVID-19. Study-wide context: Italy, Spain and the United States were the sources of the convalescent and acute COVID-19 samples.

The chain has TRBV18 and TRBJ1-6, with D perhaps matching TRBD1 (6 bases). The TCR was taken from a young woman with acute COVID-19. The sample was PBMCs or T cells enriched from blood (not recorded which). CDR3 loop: CASSLQGFSYNSPLHF. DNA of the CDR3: TGTGCCAGCTCACTTCAGGGGTTTAGCTATAATTCACCCCTCCACTTT. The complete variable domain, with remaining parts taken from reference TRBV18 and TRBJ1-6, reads NAGVMQNPRHLVRRRGQEARLRCSPMKGHSHVYWYRQLPEEGLKFMVYLQKENIIDESGMPKERFSAEFPKEGPSILRIQQVVRGDSAAYFCASSLQGFSYNSPLHFGNGTRLTVT.